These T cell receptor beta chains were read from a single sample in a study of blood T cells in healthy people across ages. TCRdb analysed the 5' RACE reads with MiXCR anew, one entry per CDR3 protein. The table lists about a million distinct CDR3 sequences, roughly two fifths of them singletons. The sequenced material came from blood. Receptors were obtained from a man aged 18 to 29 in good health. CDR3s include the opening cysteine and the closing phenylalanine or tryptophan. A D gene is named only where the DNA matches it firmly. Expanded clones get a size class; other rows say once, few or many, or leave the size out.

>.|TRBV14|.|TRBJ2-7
TGTGCCAGCAGCCAAGATATTGGGAAGCAGTACTTC
CASSQDIGKQYF
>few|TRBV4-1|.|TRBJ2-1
TGCGCCAGCAGCCAAGGCGCCTTAGGTTCGATAGTCGATGAGCAGTTCTTC
CASSQGALGSIVDEQFF
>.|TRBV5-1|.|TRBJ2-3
TGCGCCAGCAGCCAGGGCCCTCTCACAGATACGCAGTATTTT
CASSQGPLTDTQYF
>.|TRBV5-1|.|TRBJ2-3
TGCGCCAGCAGCAACCCGGGGGAAGGATCAGATACGCAGTATTTT
CASSNPGEGSDTQYF
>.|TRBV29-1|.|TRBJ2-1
TGCAGCGTTGAAAGGGACAACCCCCTCTACAATGAGCAGTTCTTC
CSVERDNPLYNEQFF
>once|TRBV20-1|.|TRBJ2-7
TGCAGTGCCATCTCCCCCGGGGGCCTATACAATGAGCAGTACTTC
CSAISPGGLYNEQYF
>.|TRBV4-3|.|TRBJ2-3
TGCGCCAGCAGCCAAGAACTGGTCGTGCCGCAGGATACGCAGTATTTT
CASSQELVVPQDTQYF
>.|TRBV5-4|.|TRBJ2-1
TGTGCCAGCAGCTTGGAGGATGTAGCGGCCGGACCGGAGTACAATGAGCAGTTCTTC
CASSLEDVAAGPEYNEQFF
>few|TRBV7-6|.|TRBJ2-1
TGTGCCAGCAGCCTAGGCCGGAGGGATAATGAGCAGTTCTTC
CASSLGRRDNEQFF
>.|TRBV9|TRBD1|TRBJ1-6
TGTGCCAGCAGCGTCGACAGGGGGAGCCTTAATTCACCCCTCCACTTT
CASSVDRGSLNSPLHF
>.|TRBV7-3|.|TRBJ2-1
TGTGCCAGCAGCTTAACGGGGGCCGCTGGGGACCGACAGTTCTTC
CASSLTGAAGDRQFF
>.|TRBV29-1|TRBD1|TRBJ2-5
TGCAGCGTTGCACAGGGGGACGAGACCCAGTACTTC
CSVAQGDETQYF
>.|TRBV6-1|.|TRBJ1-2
TGTGCCAGCAGTGAAGAACAGGGCAGGGGCTACACCTTC
CASSEEQGRGYTF
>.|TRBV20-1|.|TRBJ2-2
TGCAGTGCTAGTTGGGACACCGGGGAGCTGTTTTTT
CSASWDTGELFF
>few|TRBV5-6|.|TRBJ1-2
TGTGCCAGCAGCTTGGCGGCGCAGGGGCCCTATGGCTACACCTTC
CASSLAAQGPYGYTF
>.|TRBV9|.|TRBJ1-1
TGTGCCAGCAGCGTAGAGGGGGGGTTGAACACTGAAGCTTTCTTT
CASSVEGGLNTEAFF
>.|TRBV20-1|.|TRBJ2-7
TGCAGTGCTAGTGACAGCTCAATGGGTGAGCAGTACTTC
CSASDSSMGEQYF
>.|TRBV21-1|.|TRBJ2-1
TGTGCCAGCAGCAAAGCGCTCGGAGGGGCCTCCTACAATGAGCAGTTCTTC
CASSKALGGASYNEQFF
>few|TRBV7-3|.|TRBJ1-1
TGTGCCAGCAGCCTCTCCGGGACGACGGACACTGAAGCTTTCTTT
CASSLSGTTDTEAFF
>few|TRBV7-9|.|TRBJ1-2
TGTGCCGGCAGCGACCGTTCTGGCTACACCTTC
CAGSDRSGYTF
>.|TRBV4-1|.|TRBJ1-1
TGCGCCAGCCGGGTCTTGGGGGCGAGGAACACTGAAGCTTTCTTT
CASRVLGARNTEAFF
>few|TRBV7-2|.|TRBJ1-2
TGTGCCAGCAGCTTAGATCGGGGCGGAGCTAACTATGGCTACACCTTC
CASSLDRGGANYGYTF
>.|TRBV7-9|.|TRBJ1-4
TGTGCCAGCAGCTTCCCCGACCGTAATGAAAAACTGTTTTTT
CASSFPDRNEKLFF
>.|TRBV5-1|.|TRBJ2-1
TGCGCCAGCAGCTTGACTGGGAGCGGCATTTACAATGAGCAGTTCTTC
CASSLTGSGIYNEQFF
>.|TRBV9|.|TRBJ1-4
TGTGCCAGCAGCGTACCAGGGGTCGAAAAACTGTTTTTT
CASSVPGVEKLFF
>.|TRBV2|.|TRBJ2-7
TGTGCCAGCAGAGGGACATTAACCTACGAGCAGTACTTC
CASRGTLTYEQYF
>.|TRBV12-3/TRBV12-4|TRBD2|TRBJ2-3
TGTGCCAGCAGTTTAGTCGCTAGCGGTAACACAGATACGCAGTATTTT
CASSLVASGNTDTQYF
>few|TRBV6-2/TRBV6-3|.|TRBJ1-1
TGTGCCAGCAGAAGACTGACCAACACTGAAGCTTTCTTT
CASRRLTNTEAFF